This TCR beta chain was retrieved from a study of CD8 T cells in ankylosing spondylitis. Each TCR beta library was made by quantitative 5'-RACE that incorporated molecular barcodes. A single record per CDR3 protein comes from TCRdb applying MiXCR to the 5' RACE reads. The sample includes roughly 120,000 distinct CDR3 sequences, 12% to 15% seen only once; the top ten take about 2.7%. This clonotype came up many times. Its antigen remains unidentified. General observations from the study: Significant enrichment of disease-linked clones was reported in matched ankylosing spondylitis synovial fluid. The study identified a TCR beta motif of several highly homologous variants that appeared characteristic of ankylosing spondylitis blood.

V gave up 5 bases and J gave up 3 bases, with 18 bases separating them. Looked up from germline, CDR1 is SGHTS and CDR2 is YDEGEE. CDR3 length equals 15 residues. This TCR was sampled from a female donor with ankylosing spondylitis or in good health (not recorded which). The chain combines TRBV5-8 with TRBJ2-7; D remains ambiguous. The sequenced material came from blood, either unsorted or a sorted T cell fraction (not recorded which). Written as DNA, the CDR3 is TGTGCCAGCAGTGCAGATCCAAGGAGTATCTACGAGCAGTACTTC. Amino acids: CASSADPRSIYEQYF.